This is a list of T cell receptor beta chains from one sample in a study of cytomegalovirus exposure and HLA in healthy donors. Profiled with immunoSEQ multiplex PCR; TCRdb holds only in-frame clones, not every one. The repertoire holds approximately 110,000 clones, with roughly 80% as singletons. The sample comprised PBMCs. The origin of the receptors is a female donor in good health and CMV-seropositive. The CDR3 runs from the conserved cysteine through the conserved F or W. Clone sizes are given selectively: once, few, many, or a class where the clone is expanded.

clone_size v_call cdr3_aa
- TRBV6-6 CASSYRWQGDTGYTF
- TRBV19 CASTGGVLYSPLHF
- TRBV19 CASSRGQQNEKLFF
- TRBV2 CASSDQGTGNSNQPQHF
- TRBV7-2 CASRAGGREGPTEQYF
- TRBV6-6 CASSYGSSYNSPLHF
- TRBV18 CASSQRQSSYNEQFF
- TRBV10-3 CAISELAEETQYF
- TRBV9 CASSRDRGVGRSTEAFF
- TRBV6-5 CASSYSFQAIYEQYF
- TRBV5-1 CASSLEGQNTEAFF
- TRBV12-5 CASGGQSSYEQYF
- TRBV5-8 CASSLMGQDNEKLFF
- TRBV2 CASVRGEETQYF
- TRBV27 CASSLSLTGDGYTF
- TRBV20-1 CGLAANNEQFF
once TRBV5-1 CASSPVSTNYGYTF
- TRBV2 CASSYRQGAYEQYF